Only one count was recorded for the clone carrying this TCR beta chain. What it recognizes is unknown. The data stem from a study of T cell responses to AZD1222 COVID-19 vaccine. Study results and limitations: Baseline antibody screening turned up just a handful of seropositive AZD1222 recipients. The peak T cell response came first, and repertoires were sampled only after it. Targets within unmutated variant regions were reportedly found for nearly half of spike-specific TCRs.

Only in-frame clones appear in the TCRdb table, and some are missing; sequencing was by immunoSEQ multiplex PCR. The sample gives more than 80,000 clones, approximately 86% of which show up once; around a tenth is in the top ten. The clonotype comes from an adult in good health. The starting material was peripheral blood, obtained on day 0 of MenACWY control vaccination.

CDR3 sequence (DNA): TGTGCCAGCAGTTTGCCGGGACGGCTGAACACTGAAGCTTTCTTT. This translates into CASSLPGRLNTEAFF. This sequence joins TRBV27 and TRBJ1-1; D may be TRBD1 (5 bases). Trimming shortened V by 3 bases and J by 0 bases, and 11 bases separated the two germline ends. CDR1 and CDR2 from the germline V gene are MNHEY and SMNVEV (reference sequence). The CDR3 has 15 amino acids.